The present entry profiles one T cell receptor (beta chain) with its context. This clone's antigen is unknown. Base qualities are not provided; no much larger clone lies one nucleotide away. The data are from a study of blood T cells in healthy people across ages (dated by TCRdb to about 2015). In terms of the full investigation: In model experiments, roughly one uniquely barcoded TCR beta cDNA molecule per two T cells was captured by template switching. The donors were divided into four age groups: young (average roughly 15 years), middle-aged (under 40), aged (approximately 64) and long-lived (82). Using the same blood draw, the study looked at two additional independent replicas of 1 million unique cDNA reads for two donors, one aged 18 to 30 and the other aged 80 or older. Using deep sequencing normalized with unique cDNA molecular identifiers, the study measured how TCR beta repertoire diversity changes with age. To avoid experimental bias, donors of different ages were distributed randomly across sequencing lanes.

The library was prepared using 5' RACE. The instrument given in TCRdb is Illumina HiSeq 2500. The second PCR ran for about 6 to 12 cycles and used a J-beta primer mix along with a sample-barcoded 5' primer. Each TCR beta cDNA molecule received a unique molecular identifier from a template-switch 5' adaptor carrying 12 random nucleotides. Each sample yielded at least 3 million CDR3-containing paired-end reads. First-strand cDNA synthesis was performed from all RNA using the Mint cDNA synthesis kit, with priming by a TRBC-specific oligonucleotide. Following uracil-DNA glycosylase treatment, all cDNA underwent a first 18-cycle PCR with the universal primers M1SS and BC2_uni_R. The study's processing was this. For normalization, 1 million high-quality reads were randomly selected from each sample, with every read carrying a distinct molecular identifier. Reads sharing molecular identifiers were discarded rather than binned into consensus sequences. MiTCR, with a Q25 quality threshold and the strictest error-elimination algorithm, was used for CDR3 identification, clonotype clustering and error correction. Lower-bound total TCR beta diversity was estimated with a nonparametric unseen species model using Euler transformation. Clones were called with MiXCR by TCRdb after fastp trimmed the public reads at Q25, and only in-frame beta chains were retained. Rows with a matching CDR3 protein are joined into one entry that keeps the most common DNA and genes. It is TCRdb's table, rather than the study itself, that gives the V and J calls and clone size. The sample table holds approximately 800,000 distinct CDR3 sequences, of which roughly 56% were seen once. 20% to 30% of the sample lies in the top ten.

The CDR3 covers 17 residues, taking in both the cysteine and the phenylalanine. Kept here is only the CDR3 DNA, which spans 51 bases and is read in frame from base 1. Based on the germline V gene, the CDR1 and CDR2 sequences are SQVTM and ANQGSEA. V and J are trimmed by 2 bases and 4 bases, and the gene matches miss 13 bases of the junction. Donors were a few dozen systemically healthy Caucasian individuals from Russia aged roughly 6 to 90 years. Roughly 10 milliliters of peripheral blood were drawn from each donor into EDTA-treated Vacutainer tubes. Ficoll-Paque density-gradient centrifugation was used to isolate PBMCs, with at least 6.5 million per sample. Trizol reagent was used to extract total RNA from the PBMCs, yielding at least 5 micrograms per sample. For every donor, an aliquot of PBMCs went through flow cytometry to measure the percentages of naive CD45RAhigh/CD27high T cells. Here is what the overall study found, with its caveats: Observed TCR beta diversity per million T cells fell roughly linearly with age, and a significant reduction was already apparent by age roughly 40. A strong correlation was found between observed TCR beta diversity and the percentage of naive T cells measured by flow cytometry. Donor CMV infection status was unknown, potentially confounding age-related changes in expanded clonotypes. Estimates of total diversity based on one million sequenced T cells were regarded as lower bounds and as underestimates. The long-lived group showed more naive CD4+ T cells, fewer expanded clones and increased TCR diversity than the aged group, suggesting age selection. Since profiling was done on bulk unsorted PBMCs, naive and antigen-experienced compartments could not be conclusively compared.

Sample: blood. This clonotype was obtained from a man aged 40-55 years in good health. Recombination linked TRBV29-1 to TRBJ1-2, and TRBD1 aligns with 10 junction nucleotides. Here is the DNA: TGCAGCGTTGAAATGCCGGGACAGGGGCATTTGGGCTATGGCTACACCTTC. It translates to CSVEMPGQGHLGYGYTF.